This entry lists 9 T cell receptor beta chains sequenced from one sample in a study of cytomegalovirus exposure and HLA in healthy donors. The PCR ran on 60 Vbeta and 13 Jbeta primers. Method: immunoSEQ multiplex PCR; TCRdb's copy keeps in-frame clones and lacks some. The table lists 50,000 to 80,000 clones, under 80% of them singletons. The specimen was PBMCs. The receptors shown here come from a male donor in good health and CMV-seropositive.

This sequence joins TRBV7-3 and TRBJ2-3; 8 bases align to TRBD2. V trimming: 2 bases; J trimming: 0 bases; junction bases outside the gene matches: 1. The CDR3 has 15 residues. The germline gives CDR1 SGHTA, CDR2 FQGTGA. CDR3 sequence (DNA): TGTGCCAGCAGCTTACAGCGGGGGAGCACAGATACGCAGTATTTT. Its protein is CASSLQRGSTDTQYF.

V gene TRBV30 combines with J gene TRBJ1-1, with 7 positions matching TRBD1. The germline V gene encodes CDR1 GTSNPN and CDR2 SVGIG (reference sequence). Trimming cost V 1 base and J 3 bases; bases outside gene matches: 11. There are 16 residues in the CDR3. CDR3 bases: TGTGCCTGGAGTGGATCATACAGGGGACGGGACACTGAAGCTTTCTTT. Translation gives CAWSGSYRGRDTEAFF.

The CDR3 coding sequence is TGTGCCAGCTCAAGGACAGGCCAAGAGACCCAGTACTTC. Protein: CASSRTGQETQYF. V is TRBV18 and J is TRBJ2-5, with 7 bases fitting TRBD1. The CDR3 covers 13 residues. V lost 5 bases and J lost 1; bases outside the gene matches: 1. Germline CDR1 KGHSH, CDR2 LQKENI.

The chain combines TRBV4-3 with TRBJ2-1, with D hard to call. With 0 bases removed from V and 0 bases from J, the gap between germline ends came to 12 bases. The CDR3 loop spans 17 amino acids. Germline V lookup: CDR1 LGHNA, CDR2 YSLEER. The CDR3 nucleotides are TGCGCCAGCAGCCAAGATCACGAGCCCACCTCCTACAATGAGCAGTTCTTC. This encodes CASSQDHEPTSYNEQFF.

This clone appeared a single time. The V call is TRBV30, the J call TRBJ1-6; D is undetermined. CDR1 is GTSNPN and CDR2 is SVGIG in the germline V gene (reference sequence). V lost 2 bases and J 6 bases, leaving 8 bases between the germline ends. This CDR3 is 13 amino acids long. Here the CDR3 reads CAWSPHINSPLHF. DNA for the CDR3: TGTGCCTGGAGTCCCCACATTAATTCACCCCTCCACTTT.

The CDR3 DNA reads TGCGCCAGCAGGGCGGGGCCTAGCACAGATACGCAGTATTTT. It translates to CASRAGPSTDTQYF. The V and J genes are TRBV5-1 and TRBJ2-3; possible D gene TRBD2, 6 bases. CDR1 is SGHRS, CDR2 YFSETQ, per germline. With 5 bases removed from V and 0 bases from J, the gap between germline ends came to 10 bases. The CDR3 has 14 amino acids.

The sample holds a few counts of this clone. The rearrangement uses TRBV15 and TRBJ2-7, with 7 bases that match TRBD2. Germline trimming cut 3 bases from V and 4 bases from J; bases unmatched to any gene: 6. Germline assignment: CDR1 LNHNV and CDR2 YYDKDF (reference sequence). This CDR3 is 14 amino acids long. CDR3 nucleotide sequence: TGTGCCACCAGCAGCCCGGGACTACAGTACGAGCAGTACTTC. Its translation is CATSSPGLQYEQYF.

Only a few counts were recorded for this clone. The V gene is TRBV27, the J gene TRBJ2-7, with unresolved D. V shed 3 bases and J shed 0 bases, with 9 bases lying between them. Per the germline V gene, CDR1 is MNHEY and CDR2 is SMNVEV (reference sequence). The length of the CDR3 is 14 residues. This chain's CDR3 is CASSFKAGSYEQYF. CDR3 sequence (DNA): TGTGCCAGCAGTTTTAAGGCAGGCTCCTACGAGCAGTACTTC.

J is TRBJ1-1 and V is TRBV29-1; 7 bases are a match to TRBD1. The V segment lost 8 bases and the J segment 3 bases; nucleotides outside the gene matches: 12. The germline CDR1 and CDR2 sequences are SQVTM and ANQGSEA. This CDR3 region has 14 residues. CDR3 bases: TGCAGCTCGCGCCTCGACAGGGAGTACACTGAAGCTTTCTTT. As protein: CSSRLDREYTEAFF.